This TCR beta chain was obtained from a study of blood T cells in healthy people across ages. Study-level results: Older age went with lower TCR beta diversity per million T cells, in a roughly linear way. Unknown donor CMV status possibly confounded expanded clonotype changes.

Alongside a J-beta primer mix, a sample-barcoded 5' primer served in a second PCR lasting about 7 to 11 cycles. No fewer than 2.5 million CDR3-containing paired-end reads came from each sample. TCRdb independently ran MiXCR on the 5' RACE reads; one entry per CDR3 protein. Here the sample spans 730,000 or so distinct CDR3 sequences, approximately 39% being singletons. Per sample, at least 6 micrograms of total RNA were extracted. From germline, CDR1 is SGHTA and CDR2 FQGTGA. This CDR3 comprises 14 residues. As concerns this clonotype: What it binds is unknown.

V and J are TRBV7-3 and TRBJ2-5, with D unresolved. TRBJ2-7 matches the DNA end more closely, so the J call is doubtful. Sequenced: blood. This clonotype originated in a woman aged 55-69 years in good health. The CDR3 reads CASSLVPRRYEQYF. For the CDR3, the DNA is TGTGCCAGCAGCTTAGTCCCCAGAAGGTACGAGCAGTACTTC.